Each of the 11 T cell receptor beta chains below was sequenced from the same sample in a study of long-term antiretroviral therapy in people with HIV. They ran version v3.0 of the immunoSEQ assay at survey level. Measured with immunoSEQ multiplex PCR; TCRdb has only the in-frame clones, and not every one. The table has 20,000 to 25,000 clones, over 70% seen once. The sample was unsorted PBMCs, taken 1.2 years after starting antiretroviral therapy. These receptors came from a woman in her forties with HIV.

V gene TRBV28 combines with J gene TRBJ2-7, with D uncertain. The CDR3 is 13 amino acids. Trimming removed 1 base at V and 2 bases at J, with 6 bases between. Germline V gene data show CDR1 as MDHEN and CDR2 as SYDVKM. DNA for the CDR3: TGTGCCAGCAGTTTATTGTCCCCCTACGAGCAGTACTTC. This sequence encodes CASSLLSPYEQYF.

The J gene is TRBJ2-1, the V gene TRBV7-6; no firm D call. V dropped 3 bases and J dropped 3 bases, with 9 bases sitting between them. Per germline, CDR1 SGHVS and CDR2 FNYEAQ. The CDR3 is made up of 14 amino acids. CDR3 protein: CASSFPGVYNEQFF. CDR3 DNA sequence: TGTGCCAGCAGCTTCCCCGGAGTCTACAATGAGCAGTTCTTC.

CDR3 sequence reads: CASSSIDITGELFF. CDR3 nucleotide sequence: TGCGCCAGCAGCTCGATTGACATCACCGGGGAGCTGTTTTTT. The rearrangement uses TRBV5-1 and TRBJ2-2; D gene uncertain. V lost 3 bases, J lost 4 bases, and 10 bases lay in between. The CDR3 runs 14 residues. The germline V gene encodes CDR1 SGHRS and CDR2 YFSETQ. Drawing the rest from reference TRBV5-1 and TRBJ2-2, the complete variable domain is KAGVTQTPRYLIKTRGQQVTLSCSPISGHRSVSWYQQTPGQGLQFLFEYFSETQRNKGNFPGRFSGRQFSNSRSEMNVSTLELGDSALYLCASSSIDITGELFFGEGSRLTVL.

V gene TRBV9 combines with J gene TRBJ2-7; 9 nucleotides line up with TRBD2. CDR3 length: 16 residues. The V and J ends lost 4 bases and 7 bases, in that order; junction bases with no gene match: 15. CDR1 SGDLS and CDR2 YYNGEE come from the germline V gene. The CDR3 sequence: CASSHGRLAGSGEQYF. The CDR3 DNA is TGTGCCAGCAGCCACGGGAGGCTAGCGGGGTCGGGGGAGCAGTACTTC.

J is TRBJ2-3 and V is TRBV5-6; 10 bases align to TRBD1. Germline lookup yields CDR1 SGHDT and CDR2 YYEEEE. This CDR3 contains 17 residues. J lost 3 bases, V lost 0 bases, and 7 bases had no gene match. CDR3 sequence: CASSLEPGQGGTDTQYF. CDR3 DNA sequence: TGTGCCAGCAGCTTGGAGCCCGGACAGGGGGGGACAGATACGCAGTATTTT.

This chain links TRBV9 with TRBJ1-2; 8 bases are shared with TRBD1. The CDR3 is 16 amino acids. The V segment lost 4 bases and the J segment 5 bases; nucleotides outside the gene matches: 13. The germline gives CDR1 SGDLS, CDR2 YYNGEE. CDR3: CASSTTGQGLPYGYTF. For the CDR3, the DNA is TGTGCCAGCAGCACCACAGGACAGGGCCTACCTTATGGCTACACCTTC.

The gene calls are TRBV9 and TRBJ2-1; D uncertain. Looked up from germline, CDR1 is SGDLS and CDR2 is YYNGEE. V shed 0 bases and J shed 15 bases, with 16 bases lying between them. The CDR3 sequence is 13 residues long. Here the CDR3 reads CASSVGSGGPGFF. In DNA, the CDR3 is TGTGCCAGCAGCGTAGGCTCTGGCGGACCTGGGTTCTTC.

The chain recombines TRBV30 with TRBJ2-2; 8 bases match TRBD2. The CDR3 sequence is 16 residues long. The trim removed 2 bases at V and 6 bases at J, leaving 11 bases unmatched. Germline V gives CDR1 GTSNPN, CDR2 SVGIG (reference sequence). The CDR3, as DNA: TGTGCCTGGAGTTCCAGCGGGAGTATTTGGGCCGGGGAGCTGTTTTTT. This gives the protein CAWSSSGSIWAGELFF.

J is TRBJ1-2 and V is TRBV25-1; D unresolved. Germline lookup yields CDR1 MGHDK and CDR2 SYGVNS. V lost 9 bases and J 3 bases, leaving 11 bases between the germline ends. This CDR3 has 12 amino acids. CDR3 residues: CASYAVYYGYTF. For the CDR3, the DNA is TGTGCCAGTTACGCGGTTTACTATGGCTACACCTTC.

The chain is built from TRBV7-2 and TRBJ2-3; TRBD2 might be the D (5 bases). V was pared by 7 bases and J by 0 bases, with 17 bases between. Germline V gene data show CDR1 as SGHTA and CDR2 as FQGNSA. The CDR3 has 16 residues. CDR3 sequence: CASNAGGLASTDTQYF. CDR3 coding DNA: TGTGCCAGCAACGCCGGCGGCCTAGCCAGCACAGATACGCAGTATTTT.

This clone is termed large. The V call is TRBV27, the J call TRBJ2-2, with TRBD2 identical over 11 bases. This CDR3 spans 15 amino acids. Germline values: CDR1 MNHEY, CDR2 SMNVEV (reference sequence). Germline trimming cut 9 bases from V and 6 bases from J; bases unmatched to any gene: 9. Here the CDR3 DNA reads TGTGCCAGTACAAGTAGCGGGAGGGCCCCCGGGGAGCTGTTTTTT. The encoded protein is CASTSSGRAPGELFF.